Shown below are 13 T cell receptor beta chains from a single sample sequenced in a study of blood T cell repertoires in COVID-19. The method was immunoSEQ multiplex PCR; TCRdb's version includes in-frame clones alone and lacks a portion of them. This table has more than 65,000 clones, more than 80% appearing once. The source material was peripheral blood. The receptors were gathered from a man aged 80 or over with acute or convalescent COVID-19.

The rearrangement links TRBV10-2 to TRBJ2-1; 9 nucleotides line up with TRBD1. V shed 0 bases, J shed 4 bases, and the junction held 7 bases outside the gene matches. The CDR3 totals 17 residues. The germline V gene encodes CDR1 WSHSY and CDR2 SAAADI. The CDR3 loop reads CASSESKGTGSYNEQFF. CDR3 nucleotides: TGCGCCAGCAGTGAGTCCAAAGGGACAGGGAGTTACAATGAGCAGTTCTTC.

In DNA, the CDR3 is TGTGCCAGTCTCCTTGACAGCGTTCTAAATTCACCCCTCCACTTT. This translates into CASLLDSVLNSPLHF. The chain has TRBV28 and TRBJ1-6, with a tentative D call TRBD1 (5 bases). Germline V gene lookup returns CDR1 MDHEN and CDR2 SYDVKM. The CDR3 extends over 15 amino acids. The germline V and J ends were trimmed by 9 bases and 7 bases, with 19 bases remaining between them.

The chain couples TRBV7-2 to TRBJ1-4, with 7 bases identical to TRBD1. Germline V gene sequence: CDR1 SGHTA, CDR2 FQGNSA. This CDR3 is built from 15 residues. With V trimmed by 6 bases and J by 5 bases, 9 bases remained unmatched. CDR3 nucleotides: TGTGCCAGCAGTTTTACAGGGGAAGAGAATGAAAAACTGTTTTTT. Translated: CASSFTGEENEKLFF. Based on the CDR3 plus reference TRBV7-2 and TRBJ1-4, the full variable domain is GAGVSQSPSNKVTEKGKDVELRCDPISGHTALYWYRQSLGQGLEFLIYFQGNSAPDKSGLPSDRFSAERTGGSVSTLTIQRTQQEDSAVYLCASSFTGEENEKLFFGSGTQLSVL.

The chain couples TRBV6-2 or TRBV6-3 to TRBJ2-1; 9 nucleotides match TRBD2. The CDR3 totals 15 residues. The germline CDR1 and CDR2 sequences are MNHEY and SVGEGT. Trimming removed 5 bases from V and 3 bases from J; junction bases left unmatched: 5. CDR3 DNA: TGTGCCAGCAGTCTAGCGGGAAGTAACTACAATGAGCAGTTCTTC. Encoded protein: CASSLAGSNYNEQFF.

The V and J genes are TRBV19 and TRBJ2-1; 10 bases align to TRBD2. From germline, CDR1 is LNHDA and CDR2 SQIVND (reference sequence). V dropped 5 bases and J dropped 5; count of bases not matched to a gene: 9. The CDR3 consists of 16 residues. CDR3 protein: CASSLNSGRQNNEQFF. DNA for the CDR3: TGTGCCAGTAGTCTCAATAGCGGGAGGCAAAACAATGAGCAGTTCTTC.

The V call is TRBV27, the J call TRBJ1-4, with TRBD1 as a possible D gene (5 bases). The V gene's germline CDR1 is MNHEY and CDR2 SMNVEV (reference sequence). Trimming pared 5 bases from V and 8 bases from J, leaving 18 bases between. The CDR3 length is 15 residues. The CDR3 DNA follows: TGTGCCAGCAGTCTAACTGGGGCGCGGGGGGAAAAACTGTTTTTT. As protein: CASSLTGARGEKLFF.

This rearrangement joins TRBV7-2 to TRBJ1-1; perhaps TRBD1 as D (6 bases). The CDR3 covers 14 residues. The V end lost 5 bases, the J end lost 2 bases, and 12 bases lay between the germline ends. Germline CDR1 and CDR2: SGHTA and FQGNSA. CDR3 nucleotide sequence: TGTGCCAGCAGCCCGGGGGGCCCTAACACTGAAGCTTTCTTT. Translating gives CASSPGGPNTEAFF.

The chain is built from TRBV6-5 and TRBJ2-7; D remains ambiguous. Trimming pared 6 bases from V and 1 base from J, leaving 16 bases between. Germline lookup yields CDR1 MNHEY and CDR2 SVGAGI. CDR3 length equals 15 residues. CDR3 nucleotide sequence: TGTGCCAGCAGCCCAGACGGCGGTCGGTCCTACGAGCAGTACTTC. Protein: CASSPDGGRSYEQYF.

This sequence joins TRBV5-4 and TRBJ2-1; weak D call: TRBD1 (6 bases). Deletions cut 4 bases from V and 3 bases from J, with 14 bases between. Germline assignment: CDR1 SGHNT and CDR2 YYREEE (reference sequence). This CDR3 comprises 15 residues. Written as DNA, the CDR3 is TGTGCCAGCAGCCCAGGGGCAGGGAACTACAATGAGCAGTTCTTC. Translation: CASSPGAGNYNEQFF.

The gene calls are TRBV9 and TRBJ2-3, with 9 bases fitting TRBD1. V lost 4 bases, J lost 5 bases, and 5 bases stayed unmatched. CDR3 length: 14 residues. Germline V CDR1 and CDR2: SGDLS, YYNGEE. The CDR3 is CASSFGQGQDTQYF. The CDR3 nucleotides read TGTGCCAGCAGCTTCGGACAGGGGCAAGATACGCAGTATTTT.

The chain couples TRBV4-1 to TRBJ2-7, with TRBD2 identical over 9 bases. Germline V gene sequence: CDR1 MGHRA, CDR2 YSYEKL. This CDR3 has 17 residues. V dropped 1 base and J dropped 0; count of bases not matched to a gene: 7. The CDR3 bases are TGCGCCAGCAGCCAAGCTAGCGGGGCGACTAGCTCCTACGAGCAGTACTTC. It specifies CASSQASGATSSYEQYF.

The V call is TRBV28, the J call TRBJ2-5, with D maybe TRBD1 (6 bases). CDR3 length: 15 amino acids. CDR1 and CDR2 from the germline V gene are MDHEN and SYDVKM. Trimming shortened V by 6 bases and J by 3 bases, and 17 bases separated the two germline ends. CDR3: CASRGASTRKETQYF. Written as DNA, the CDR3 is TGTGCCAGCAGGGGGGCCTCCACTAGGAAAGAGACCCAGTACTTC.

The chain uses TRBV7-6 and TRBJ2-3; no firm D call. There are 17 residues in the CDR3. Germline loops: CDR1 SGHVS, CDR2 FNYEAQ. V lost 1 base, J lost 0 bases, and 14 bases lay in between. The CDR3, as DNA: TGTGCCAGCAGCTTAGGTCGGGTTATTATTAGCACAGATACGCAGTATTTT. Amino acid sequence: CASSLGRVIISTDTQYF.